Detailed here is one TCR beta chain. Its antigen is currently not known. Nothing much larger sits one base from this clone, and base qualities are not available. The entry originates in a study of shared clonotypes between healthy human individuals (dated by TCRdb to 2020 to 2021). Concerning the study at large: A couple of women and a few men aged 18 to 49 years were included in the cohort. Per donor, three plates each were used for CD4 naive and CD4 memory, two for CD8 naive, and one for CD8 memory. Blood TCR repertoires of five healthy adults were deeply sequenced to estimate repertoire size and the extent of clonotype sharing between individuals. To increase sequencing depth and limit assay-specific biases, different laboratories used diverse techniques to prepare libraries and sequence TCR repertoires. Between about 0.8 and 9 billion PBMCs per donor were obtained by leukapheresis.

TCR CDR3 regions were amplified from genomic DNA by multiplex PCR using the deep immunoSEQ assay. For each cell subset, the extracted genomic DNA was distributed evenly across all wells of several immunoSEQ 96-well plates, and each plate served as one replicate. For sorted subsets, each replicate PCR was loaded with 200 to 250 ng genomic DNA, equivalent to 25,000 to 35,000 T cell genomes. The purified libraries were quantified using a Qubit 3.0 fluorometer, sized with a Bioanalyzer 2100, and then quantified again using the KAPA Library Quantification kit. A separate single-read 150-cycle Illumina NextSeq 550 flow cell was used to sequence each immunoSEQ 96-well plate. The authors processed their data as follows. Because the immunoSEQ output held only junctional sequences and lacked quality scores, the filtering could not match the filtering applied to full-length reads. To assign V/J genes and CDR3, sequences were annotated using PyIR, a Python wrapper for IgBLAST v1.9, with IMGT germline references. Reads were filtered out if the reads had weak V/J assignments (E-value above 1e-6), no CDR3, stop codons, out-of-frame junctions, or ambiguous translated residues. V3J clonotypes were defined as sequences sharing an identical inferred V gene, J gene, and CDR3 amino acid sequence. Percentage overlap between repertoires was calculated by dividing the number of shared unique clonotypes by the size of the smaller repertoire. Three approaches were used to assess repertoire richness: RTK rarefaction, the Chao1 estimator, and Recon v2.1 estimates of unobserved clonotypes. Generation probabilities for all TCRbeta clonotypes obtained by the gDNA method from four donors were computed using OLGA. Held by TCRdb, this immuneACCESS table contains in-frame sequences only and omits some clones. Under half of the omission traces to an unresolved V gene where checked; the cause of the rest is unknown. V and J calls and clone size are copied from that table; D and trimming were computed from the DNA. The sample table contains about 870,000 clones; only one count was recorded for 92% of them. 24% of the sample belongs to the ten largest clones.

CD8 naive samples were CD45RO-negative cells positively selected for CCR7, giving a CD45RA+CCR7+ population that excluded TemRA cells. The donors were healthy, HIV-negative adults who had no recently reported acute infections or vaccinations. Every donor was a Caucasian adult living in Nashville, Tennessee, USA. After blood collection by leukapheresis, PBMCs were isolated using Ficoll-Histopaque density gradient centrifugation and then cryopreserved in the vapor phase of liquid nitrogen. Analytical flow cytometry was used to check the purity and quantity of each magnetically sorted T cell population. Genomic DNA was isolated from each sorted fraction and quantified by UV absorbance on a Nanodrop 2000c. Overall results and qualifications from the work: Sharing across a few donors was observed for about 5% of naive CD4, under 4% of naive CD8, over 2% of memory CD4, and 0.4% of memory CD8 clonotypes. Compared with non-shared clonotypes, clonotypes shared by all four sorted-subset donors had higher generation probabilities. Only blood was sampled, and tissue TCR repertoires likely differ from those in blood. Rarefaction of sorted-subset datasets indicated incomplete sequencing despite the large sequencing depth. Because the study included a small number of donors, the genetic and exposure-history diversity represented was limited. Estimated clonotype richness was generally larger for naive than for memory subsets. Based on pairwise subsampling, the degree of clonotype sharing among donors was expected to be affected by sequencing depth.

The sequenced sample consisted of naive CD8+ T cells sorted from blood. The cell subset or site label corresponds to: CD45RA+CCR7+. This TCR came from a man aged 25 to 40 in good health.

The CDR3 region: CASSTGLSYEQYF. Read as DNA, the sequence is TGTGCCAGCAGCACAGGGTTGTCCTACGAGCAGTACTTC. The chain joins TRBV11-2 to TRBJ2-7; TRBD1 is possibly the D segment (6 matching bases). V and J are truncated by 5 bases and 1 base respectively, leaving an intervening sequence of 9 bases. The CDR3 spans 13 residues, from the cysteine through the phenylalanine. The entry retains the CDR3 DNA only, 39 bases that are in frame from base 1. Sequences SGHAT (CDR1) and FQNNGV (CDR2) are obtained from the germline V gene.